The rows below give T cell receptor beta chains drawn from one sample of a study of blood T cell repertoires in COVID-19. Clones were sequenced by immunoSEQ multiplex PCR, and TCRdb holds only the in-frame ones, with some missing. The sample lists about 150,000 clones; approximately 79% were seen once. Sequencing was carried out using PBMCs or T cells enriched from blood (not recorded which). The receptors shown here come from a man aged 45-65 years who had recovered from COVID-19. Both conserved end residues are trimmed from each CDR3.

cdr3_aa,j_call,v_call
ASRLRTVGRRAKSYEQY,TRBJ2-7,TRBV12-2
ASSIPGSNTEAF,TRBJ1-1,TRBV19
ASSFSGQANTEAF,TRBJ1-1,TRBV6-5
ASSPVGHSNYGYT,TRBJ1-2,TRBV23-1
SASTGFAFTEAF,TRBJ1-1,TRBV20-1
ASSHGQGDGYT,TRBJ1-2,TRBV3-1/TRBV3-2
SVVRDSGNTIY,TRBJ1-3,TRBV29-1
ASSYSTVPYEQY,TRBJ2-7,TRBV6-2/TRBV6-3
AIRDSSGANVLT,TRBJ2-6,TRBV10-3
ASGTGVTTEAF,TRBJ1-1,TRBV19
ASSVLGGLNTEAF,TRBJ1-1,TRBV9
ASSQGVSRRGIGNYGYT,TRBJ1-2,TRBV14
ASSLAGHIVDEAF,TRBJ1-1,TRBV7-9
ASSLRGLRTGELF,TRBJ2-2,TRBV7-2
ASSPRTGGFYEQY,TRBJ2-7,TRBV18
ASSPAGTGTDTQY,TRBJ2-3,TRBV18
ASSALSDRGYEQY,TRBJ2-7,TRBV7-9
ASSPQEVGNSPLH,TRBJ1-6,TRBV18
ASSMTGLTDTQY,TRBJ2-3,TRBV19
ASSLGFWRRQNTEAF,TRBJ1-1,TRBV5-6
ASSTPGQGSSYGYT,TRBJ1-2,TRBV7-9
ASSFLERYNSPLH,TRBJ1-6,TRBV5-6
ASSPDLTGLDGELF,TRBJ2-2,TRBV27
ASRRGDTQY,TRBJ2-3,TRBV27
ASSQDPTAYYGYT,TRBJ1-2,TRBV4-2
ASSLGTSGGGNEQF,TRBJ2-1,TRBV3-1/TRBV3-2
ASSQDGSGGNQPQH,TRBJ1-5,TRBV4-1
ASSYRGRVEAF,TRBJ1-1,TRBV6-5
ASSLVVTSGSEQF,TRBJ2-1,TRBV11-2
SVDTGVDNEQF,TRBJ2-1,TRBV29-1
ASRASGNTIY,TRBJ1-3,TRBV6-5
ASSVGTSGGAWETQY,TRBJ2-5,TRBV9
ASSRRLAGGPDTQY,TRBJ2-3,TRBV6-6
ASGLVIRVHQMHDSGNTIY,TRBJ1-3,TRBV12-5
ASSTRDYTRNNEQF,TRBJ2-1,TRBV19
ASSQKQTNTGELF,TRBJ2-2,TRBV23-1
ANQTYTYEQY,TRBJ2-7,TRBV6-5
ASSDRPRGTQY,TRBJ2-3,TRBV27
ASSRDRGNEQY,TRBJ2-7,TRBV14
ASSITGDTDTQY,TRBJ2-3,TRBV19
AHTRGGANTEAF,TRBJ1-1,TRBV30
ASSAPTSGYGYT,TRBJ1-2,TRBV9
ASSSPGQGSDYT,TRBJ1-2,TRBV6-5
ASSSIREPDTQY,TRBJ2-3,TRBV27
ASSAGTSGGGHTDTQY,TRBJ2-3,TRBV7-9
ASSPVGQAEGYT,TRBJ1-2,TRBV3-1/TRBV3-2
ASSFSGFYEQY,TRBJ2-7,TRBV27
ASSYRDTPL,TRBJ1-1,TRBV6-2/TRBV6-3
ASSPGLAGRTDTQY,TRBJ2-3,TRBV2
ASSVEAGNSGNTIY,TRBJ1-3,TRBV9
ASSLQGREQF,TRBJ2-1,TRBV7-3
ASSPNTGAAEAF,TRBJ1-1,TRBV18